The 10 T cell receptor beta chains below come from one sample, sequenced in a study of identical twins. Each CDR3 protein gets one entry after TCRdb re-called the 5' RACE reads with MiXCR. The sample includes about 730,000 distinct CDR3 sequences, around 20% of them seen just once. This sample also belongs to another study, concerning T cells expressing NK-cell markers.

Sequenced sample: PBMCs. The receptors here all came from a woman aged 18-29 years in good health.

This clonotype appeared many times. V is TRBV7-2 and J is TRBJ2-3, with a tentative D call TRBD2 (6 bases). This CDR3 region has 17 residues. The germline V and J ends were trimmed by 5 bases and 5 bases, with 23 bases remaining between them. Germline V lookup: CDR1 SGHTA, CDR2 FQGNSA. CDR3 sequence (DNA): TGTGCCAGCAGCCATCGTCGGTCGGGGGAGCAAGTAGATACGCAGTATTTT. It specifies CASSHRRSGEQVDTQYF.

The rearrangement joins TRBV7-2 to TRBJ1-1, with D possibly matching TRBD1 (6 bases). Trimming pared 0 bases from V and 1 base from J, leaving 9 bases between. The length of the CDR3 is 15 residues. The V gene's germline CDR1 is SGHTA and CDR2 FQGNSA. For the CDR3, the DNA is TGTGCCAGCAGCTTAGCGCGGGGGGCGAACACTGAAGCTTTCTTT. Its protein product is CASSLARGANTEAFF. The whole variable domain, remainder taken from reference TRBV7-2 and TRBJ1-1, is GAGVSQSPSNKVTEKGKDVELRCDPISGHTALYWYRQSLGQGLEFLIYFQGNSAPDKSGLPSDRFSAERTGGSVSTLTIQRTQQEDSAVYLCASSLARGANTEAFFGQGTRLTVV.

This clonotype was counted at least ten times. One end of the junction varies from germline; a read error may be responsible. The chain joins TRBV10-2 to TRBJ2-3; 9 bases agree with TRBD1. The germline gives CDR1 WSHSY, CDR2 SAAADI. The CDR3 is made up of 13 amino acids. The CDR3 reads CASRSKQGAGRHF. CDR3 DNA: TGCGCCAGCAGAAGCAAACAGGGGGCGGGCCGACATTTT.

This clonotype was recorded a few times. The chain joins TRBV20-1 to TRBJ2-7, with TRBD2 identical over 8 bases. V lost 6 bases, J lost 0 bases, and 7 bases stayed unmatched. This CDR3 spans 14 amino acids. Germline V CDR1 and CDR2: DFQATT, SNEGSKA (reference sequence). Here the CDR3 reads CSAPGLAGSYEQYF. The CDR3 DNA reads TGCAGTGCCCCCGGGCTAGCGGGCTCCTACGAGCAGTACTTC.

This clonotype was found once. The CDR3 loop is CASSYRGGNEQFF. Here the CDR3 DNA reads TGTGCCAGCAGTTACCGAGGGGGTAATGAGCAGTTCTTC. J is TRBJ2-1 and V is TRBV6-2 or TRBV6-3, with D perhaps TRBD1 (6 bases). CDR1 and CDR2 (germline): MNHEY, SVGEGT. The CDR3 has 13 amino acids. The V and J ends lost 2 bases and 7 bases respectively, with 9 bases between them.

The chain combines TRBV6-1 with TRBJ2-5, with D maybe TRBD2 (6 bases). The V and J ends lost 6 bases and 2 bases respectively, with 10 bases between them. This CDR3 region has 13 residues. CDR1 is MNHNS, CDR2 SASEGT, per germline. CDR3 sequence: CASRGDFQETQYF. For the CDR3, the DNA is TGTGCCAGCAGGGGGGACTTTCAAGAGACCCAGTACTTC.

V gene TRBV5-1 combines with J gene TRBJ1-2; D is uncertain. CDR3 length: 12 amino acids. From germline, CDR1 is SGHRS and CDR2 YFSETQ. V shed 4 bases and J shed 3 bases, with 7 bases lying between them. CDR3 DNA sequence: TGCGCCAGCAGCCCTAATGACTATGGCTACACCTTC. Its translation: CASSPNDYGYTF.

The chain joins TRBV6-2 or TRBV6-3 to TRBJ2-7, with 12 bases fitting TRBD2. Germline lookup yields CDR1 MNHEY and CDR2 SVGEGT. V lost 4 bases, J lost 2 bases, and 6 bases stayed unmatched. This CDR3 has 16 residues. The CDR3: CASSSPLAGGTYEQYF. In DNA form, the CDR3 reads TGTGCCAGCAGTTCCCCCCTAGCGGGAGGGACCTACGAGCAGTACTTC.

This clonotype was picked up a small number of times. The chain employs TRBV7-8 and TRBJ2-3; 9 bases line up with TRBD1. Looked up from germline, CDR1 is SGHVS and CDR2 is FQNEAQ. Trimming cost V 1 base and J 4 bases; bases outside gene matches: 6. The CDR3 has 16 residues. CDR3 sequence (DNA): TGTGCCAGCAGCTTAGACCGAGGACAGGGGCCAGATACGCAGTATTTT. The encoded protein is CASSLDRGQGPDTQYF.

This chain joins TRBV7-8 and TRBJ2-3, with 8 nucleotides matching TRBD2. The CDR3 loop spans 18 amino acids. J gave up 3 bases and V 1 base, and 12 bases lay outside the gene matches. In germline, CDR1 is SGHVS, CDR2 FQNEAQ. The CDR3 nucleotides are TGTGCCAGCAGCTTAGTTGGGCCTCTGCGGGAGGAAACAGATACGCAGTATTTT. This codes for CASSLVGPLREETDTQYF.